The next 25 T cell receptor beta chains were all read from a single sample in a study of blood T cell repertoires in COVID-19. The table came from immunoSEQ multiplex PCR; TCRdb's copy has only in-frame clones and leaves some out. The sample lists under 300,000 clones; approximately 86% were seen once. Sequenced: peripheral blood. These receptors were collected from a woman aged 55-75 years with active or convalescent COVID-19.

There are a few counts of this clone. The V gene is TRBV4-2, the J gene TRBJ2-3; maybe TRBD2 (6 bases). The germline V gene has CDR1 LGHNA and CDR2 YNFKEQ. The V end was cut by 0 bases, the J end by 1 base, with 8 bases between. This CDR3 spans 15 amino acids. CDR3 residues: CASSQDPGGTDTQYF. In DNA, the CDR3 is TGTGCCAGCAGCCAAGATCCGGGGGGCACAGATACGCAGTATTTT.

The chain has TRBV27 and TRBJ2-5; TRBD1 matches at 11 bases. This CDR3 is built from 14 residues. The germline V gene encodes CDR1 MNHEY and CDR2 SMNVEV (reference sequence). Germline trimming cut 6 bases from V and 5 bases from J; bases unmatched to any gene: 5. The CDR3 region is CASRWTGGGETQYF. The CDR3 region has the DNA TGTGCCAGCAGGTGGACAGGGGGCGGGGAGACCCAGTACTTC.

The chain recombines TRBV28 with TRBJ2-4, with D possibly matching TRBD2 (6 bases). Germline V gives CDR1 MDHEN, CDR2 SYDVKM. V lost 3 bases, J lost 4 bases, and 16 bases lay in between. The CDR3 sequence is 16 residues long. CDR3 region: CASSLWGERTKNIQYF. CDR3 DNA sequence: TGTGCCAGCAGTTTGTGGGGGGAGCGGACAAAAAACATTCAGTACTTC.

The CDR3 DNA is TGTGCCAGCAGCGTAGCGGGAGGGTGGGGAGAGACCCAGTACTTC. It specifies CASSVAGGWGETQYF. V gene TRBV2 combines with J gene TRBJ2-5; 11 bases fit TRBD2. The CDR3 contains 15 residues. Germline V gives CDR1 SNHLY, CDR2 FYNNEI. The trim removed 6 bases at V and 4 bases at J, leaving 7 bases unmatched.

The table lists this clone with a few counts. The CDR3 coding sequence is TGCGCCAGCAGCCAAAACAGGGTTGGGGGTGAGCAGTTCTTC. Protein: CASSQNRVGGEQFF. The chain uses TRBV4-1 and TRBJ2-1; a possible D gene is TRBD1 (6 bases). The V and J ends lost 2 bases and 9 bases respectively, with 14 bases between them. In germline, CDR1 is MGHRA, CDR2 YSYEKL. The CDR3 loop spans 14 amino acids.

The chain carries TRBV2 and TRBJ2-2; D is possibly TRBD1 (5 bases). The CDR3 is made up of 15 amino acids. Germline V gene sequence: CDR1 SNHLY, CDR2 FYNNEI. The V and J ends lost 8 bases and 4 bases respectively, with 17 bases between them. CDR3 nucleotides: TGTGCCAGCCAGATATCTCCAGGGCCCACCGGGGAGCTGTTTTTT. As protein: CASQISPGPTGELFF.

In this sample, this clone turned up once. A much larger clone sits a single nucleotide away, making a read error possible. The rearrangement uses TRBV5-4 and TRBJ1-2; TRBD1 aligns across 8 bases. The germline gives CDR1 SGHNT, CDR2 YYREEE (reference sequence). The CDR3 sequence is 13 residues long. With 2 bases clipped from V and 6 bases from J, the junction kept 3 bases outside the gene matches. CDR3 coding DNA: TGTGCCAGCAGCTTCGGACAGGGAGATGGCTACACCTTC. Translated: CASSFGQGDGYTF.

The chain is built from TRBV23-1 and TRBJ2-1; D is perhaps TRBD2 (6 bases). TRBV23-1 is an ORF, and what it does is uncertain. There are 14 residues in the CDR3. Trimming left V 3 bases short and J 0 bases short, with 6 bases between. This CDR3 reads CASSHGSSYNEQFF. CDR3 nucleotides: TGCGCCAGCAGTCACGGGAGCTCCTACAATGAGCAGTTCTTC.

In its sample, this clone was seen a few times. The genes are TRBV5-6 and TRBJ2-5; the D gene is possibly TRBD2 (5 bases). This CDR3 region has 16 residues. Between the trimmed V and J ends, which lost 1 base and 5 bases, there was a span of 18 bases. Looked up from germline, CDR1 is SGHDT and CDR2 is YYEEEE. As DNA, the CDR3 is TGTGCCAGCAGCTTGTACGTTTGGACCGAGGGTGAGACCCAGTACTTC. Translation gives CASSLYVWTEGETQYF.

Ten or more counts support this clone. V is TRBV6-5 and J is TRBJ2-7; 8 bases line up with TRBD2. J was trimmed by 0 bases and V by 6 bases; bases with no gene match: 7. Per the germline V gene, CDR1 is MNHEY and CDR2 is SVGAGI. The CDR3 is 15 amino acids. For the CDR3, the DNA is TGTGCCAGCAGCACCGCCAGCGGGAGCTCCTACGAGCAGTACTTC. Its protein is CASSTASGSSYEQYF.

This chain connects TRBV11-2 to TRBJ2-7; D may be TRBD1 (6 bases). Germline V gives CDR1 SGHAT, CDR2 FQNNGV. The germline V and J ends were trimmed by 1 base and 2 bases, with 18 bases remaining between them. The length of the CDR3 is 17 residues. CDR3 loop: CASSLATGTRATYEQYV. The CDR3 DNA reads as TGTGCCAGCAGCTTAGCTACCGGGACACGGGCTACCTACGAGCAGTACGTC.

The CDR3: CASSSGLAGTQETQYF. In DNA form, the CDR3 reads TGTGCCAGCAGCTCTGGACTAGCGGGGACCCAAGAGACCCAGTACTTC. The gene calls are TRBV7-9 and TRBJ2-5; 12 bases are shared with TRBD2. Germline-derived CDR1 and CDR2 are SEHNR and FQNEAQ (reference sequence). There are 16 residues in the CDR3. The V and J ends lost 4 bases and 1 base, in that order; junction bases with no gene match: 4.

The rearrangement joins TRBV6-6 to TRBJ2-5; perhaps TRBD2 as D (5 bases). The germline V gene has CDR1 MNHNY and CDR2 SVGAGI (reference sequence). The V and J ends lost 6 bases and 1 base respectively, with 15 bases between them. This CDR3 is 15 amino acids long. CDR3 DNA sequence: TGTGCCAGCAGCGATCAACTAGGCCGCCAAGAGACCCAGTACTTC. This gives the protein CASSDQLGRQETQYF.

The chain has TRBV12-3 or TRBV12-4 and TRBJ2-7, with a possible D match to TRBD1 (6 bases). V lost 3 bases to trimming and J lost 6 bases, with 9 bases between them. The CDR3 spans 12 residues. The CDR3 is CASSLGAREQYF. CDR3 coding DNA: TGTGCCAGCAGTTTGGGGGCCCGCGAGCAGTACTTC.

This clone was seen more than once but under ten times. This CDR3 reads CASSPPLTGEDNEQFF. CDR3 bases: TGTGCCAGCAGCCCTCCATTAACAGGGGAAGACAATGAGCAGTTCTTC. The V gene is TRBV7-9, the J gene TRBJ2-1, with 7 bases that match TRBD1. Trimming at V came to 5 bases and at J to 5 bases, leaving 12 bases not matched to a gene. In germline, CDR1 is SEHNR, CDR2 FQNEAQ (reference sequence). The CDR3 is made up of 16 amino acids.

This clone was counted once. The rearrangement joins TRBV4-1 to TRBJ1-5, with 10 bases matching TRBD1. Looked up from germline, CDR1 is MGHRA and CDR2 is YSYEKL. This CDR3 region has 17 residues. V dropped 0 bases and J dropped 0; count of bases not matched to a gene: 2. The CDR3 region has the DNA TGCGCCAGCAGCCAAGATCGGACAGGGGGTAGCAATCAGCCCCAGCATTTT. It yields the protein CASSQDRTGGSNQPQHF.

This chain links TRBV4-1 with TRBJ1-4, with TRBD1 as a possible D gene (5 bases). CDR1 and CDR2 (germline): MGHRA, YSYEKL. V lost 4 bases, J lost 7 bases, and 7 bases lay in between. CDR3 length equals 12 residues. The CDR3 here is CASSLGGEKLFF. For the CDR3, the DNA is TGCGCCAGCAGCCTGGGGGGTGAAAAACTGTTTTTT.

This chain joins TRBV19 and TRBJ1-2; D is undetermined. The V and J ends lost 4 bases and 9 bases respectively, with 12 bases between them. The germline gives CDR1 LNHDA, CDR2 SQIVND (reference sequence). This CDR3 has 12 amino acids. The CDR3 DNA sequence: TGTGCCAGTAGTAAAGATCGGGGAAGCTACACCTTC. Amino acids: CASSKDRGSYTF.

V and J are TRBV24-1 and TRBJ2-7; 9 bases are shared with TRBD2. CDR1 and CDR2 from the germline V gene are KGHDR and SFDVKD. Germline trimming cut 6 bases from V and 5 bases from J; bases unmatched to any gene: 19. The CDR3 extends over 18 amino acids. CDR3 nucleotide sequence: TGTGCCACCAGTATGGGGGTTAGCGGGAGTAGGAGAGAGAACGAGCAGTACTTC. It translates to CATSMGVSGSRRENEQYF.

The rearrangement joins TRBV10-3 to TRBJ2-1, with D possibly matching TRBD2 (5 bases). The CDR3 covers 14 residues. CDR1 and CDR2 from the germline V gene are ENHRY and SYGVKD. V lost 6 bases and J lost 9, with 18 bases in between. DNA of the CDR3: TGTGCCATCAGAGTCAGGTCCGGGGATGGTGAGCAGTTCTTC. This sequence encodes CAIRVRSGDGEQFF.

This chain links TRBV4-1 with TRBJ1-1; 8 bases are a match to TRBD1. The germline V gene has CDR1 MGHRA and CDR2 YSYEKL. V lost 5 bases, J lost 1 base, and 9 bases stayed unmatched. The CDR3 loop spans 16 amino acids. The CDR3 loop is CASSGRGQGKNTEAFF. Here the CDR3 DNA reads TGCGCCAGCAGCGGGCGAGGACAGGGAAAGAACACTGAAGCTTTCTTT.

For this clone: This specimen includes other DNA sequences encoding the same CDR3. The chain carries TRBV5-1 and TRBJ2-7; 9 nucleotides align to TRBD1. Per germline, CDR1 SGHRS and CDR2 YFSETQ. The length of the CDR3 is 15 residues. V lost 0 bases to trimming and J lost 0 bases; unmatched junction nucleotides: 1. CDR3 bases: TGCGCCAGCAGCTTGGACAGGGGGCTCTCCTACGAGCAGTACTTC. It translates to CASSLDRGLSYEQYF.

The chain joins TRBV9 to TRBJ2-7; TRBD2 might be the D (6 bases). Trimming took 0 bases from V and 4 from J, leaving 14 bases between them. Germline V gene sequence: CDR1 SGDLS, CDR2 YYNGEE. This CDR3 is 15 amino acids long. Here the CDR3 reads CASSVGGAPEYEQYF. The CDR3 DNA reads TGTGCCAGCAGCGTAGGCGGGGCTCCCGAGTACGAGCAGTACTTC.

This clone occurred a few times. The V gene is TRBV7-9, the J gene TRBJ1-2, with D unclear. The ends were cut back, 4 bases at V and 7 bases at J, with 13 bases in the middle. From germline, CDR1 is SEHNR and CDR2 FQNEAQ (reference sequence). This CDR3 contains 13 residues. For the CDR3, the DNA is TGTGCCAGCAGCTCACGGGGTAGTGGTGGCTACACCTTC. Translation gives CASSSRGSGGYTF.

This clone was observed a single time. In DNA, the CDR3 is TGTGCCAGCAGCGCCGACAGGAGCTCCTACGAGCAGTACTTC. It translates to CASSADRSSYEQYF. The chain is built from TRBV11-2 and TRBJ2-7; D may be TRBD1 (6 bases). Germline V gene sequence: CDR1 SGHAT, CDR2 FQNNGV. This CDR3 has 14 residues. V lost 5 bases and J lost 0, with 11 bases in between.